The rows below give T cell receptor beta chains drawn from one sample of a study of naive and memory T cell subsets. TCRdb passed the UMI-ligation and nested PCR reads through MiXCR, listing each CDR3 protein once. The table lists 150,000 or so distinct CDR3 sequences, approximately 22% of them singletons. The source material was naive CD4+ T cells from blood. The receptors were gathered from a human donor in good health. CDR3s leave out the opening cysteine and the closing phenylalanine or tryptophan. Fields, in order: D gene, J gene, V gene, clone size, CDR3 protein. D genes are given only for firm matches. The size field is filled for only some rows; it gives once, few, many or a size class.

TRBD1	TRBJ2-2	TRBV10-3	-	AISRTGGDRTGELF
-	TRBJ2-1	TRBV19	-	ASSIMGRGIFGNEQF
TRBD2	TRBJ2-3	TRBV6-5	-	ASSSGLGMGTQY
-	TRBJ1-5	TRBV12-3/TRBV12-4	few	ASSLGHQPQH
-	TRBJ2-7	TRBV20-1	-	SARLDSYEQY
TRBD1	TRBJ1-1	TRBV28	few	ASSQPGQKI
-	TRBJ1-5	TRBV6-6	many	ASSRDMSNQPQH
TRBD1	TRBJ2-5	TRBV6-5	-	ASRTTGGRETQY
TRBD2	TRBJ2-2	TRBV7-2	many	ASSLGIVTSGVNTGELF
-	TRBJ2-1	TRBV10-1	-	ASSDRHNEQF
-	TRBJ2-4	TRBV4-1	-	ASSQVLNALVFQY
-	TRBJ1-1	TRBV28	-	ASSLPSWTEAF
-	TRBJ2-2	TRBV25-1	once	ASSESGFANTGELF
TRBD2	TRBJ2-1	TRBV19	many	ASSTRTSGISYNEQF
-	TRBJ1-6	TRBV29-1	few	SVGVSGNNSPLH
TRBD1	TRBJ1-5	TRBV28	-	ASSETGERRQPQH
-	TRBJ2-3	TRBV6-2/TRBV6-3	-	ASRRPGLTDTQY
-	TRBJ1-2	TRBV2	-	ASSEGHRGYT
-	TRBJ2-3	TRBV28	-	ASSQPPTDTQY
-	TRBJ1-5	TRBV30	few	AWTLDSNQPQH
TRBD1	TRBJ2-3	TRBV7-9	-	ASTPSPPLRQGTHTDTQY
-	TRBJ2-7	TRBV18	-	ASSPYGDSPAYEQY
-	TRBJ1-1	TRBV12-3/TRBV12-4	-	ASTRGTEAF
TRBD1	TRBJ1-3	TRBV20-1	many	SAQDRGSGNTIY
-	TRBJ2-7	TRBV10-3	-	AISGRRQMLYEQY
-	TRBJ2-1	TRBV4-1	-	ASSQESTTSSYNEQF
-	TRBJ2-7	TRBV20-1	-	SASQGTEQY
-	TRBJ2-4	TRBV18	few	ASSPRLVDIQY
-	TRBJ2-5	TRBV5-1	-	ASSLDYSLDETQY